These 25 T cell receptor beta chains were sequenced from one sample in a study of blood T cell repertoires in COVID-19. Clones were read by immunoSEQ multiplex PCR, and TCRdb kept only the in-frame ones, dropping some. The sample holds over 80,000 clones, around two thirds seen once. Source material: peripheral blood. All receptors derive from a man aged 65 to 85 with COVID-19, enrolled during active disease.

There are many counts of this clone. The chain uses TRBV27 and TRBJ2-7, with D maybe TRBD2 (5 bases). This CDR3 region has 14 residues. Germline V gene data show CDR1 as MNHEY and CDR2 as SMNVEV (reference sequence). Deletions cut 5 bases from V and 3 bases from J, with 14 bases between. CDR3 residues: CASSPNAGIYEQYF. The CDR3 DNA follows: TGTGCCAGCAGTCCAAATGCCGGGATCTACGAGCAGTACTTC.

This clone has more than one count but fewer than ten. This chain joins TRBV6-5 and TRBJ1-6; TRBD1 is a possible D gene (5 bases). V dropped 0 bases and J dropped 12 bases, with 12 bases sitting between them. The CDR3 totals 14 residues. Germline loops: CDR1 MNHEY, CDR2 SVGAGI. The CDR3 reads CASSYSNPGVPLHF. CDR3 coding DNA: TGTGCCAGCAGTTACTCGAACCCGGGGGTACCCCTCCACTTT.

The gene calls are TRBV5-8 and TRBJ2-5, with 9 positions matching TRBD1. The CDR3 runs 15 residues. Germline trimming cut 4 bases from V and 5 bases from J; bases unmatched to any gene: 9. Germline V gives CDR1 SGHTS, CDR2 YDEGEE. The CDR3 sequence: CASSIWDRVSETQYF. The CDR3 DNA follows: TGTGCCAGCAGCATATGGGACAGGGTTTCCGAGACCCAGTACTTC.

The chain recombines TRBV5-4 with TRBJ2-5; 10 nucleotides match TRBD2. The CDR3 runs to 14 residues. Looked up from germline, CDR1 is SGHNT and CDR2 is YYREEE (reference sequence). V shed 3 bases and J 5 bases; nucleotides not matched to a gene: 4. The CDR3 nucleotides are TGTGCCAGCAGCTCCCTAGCGGGAGACGAGACCCAGTACTTC. It codes for CASSSLAGDETQYF.

V gene TRBV10-1 combines with J gene TRBJ2-3; TRBD2 agrees at 13 bases. The germline CDR1 and CDR2 sequences are WNHNN and SYGVQD (reference sequence). V lost 9 bases and J lost 2; bases outside the gene matches: 14. CDR3 size: 18 residues. Written as DNA, the CDR3 is TGCGCCAGACTGGGACTAGCGGGAATAAATGGTGCCACAGATACGCAGTATTTT. Its translation: CARLGLAGINGATDTQYF.

The chain employs TRBV28 and TRBJ2-1, with D hard to call. Germline values: CDR1 MDHEN, CDR2 SYDVKM. The CDR3 contains 12 residues. The V and J ends lost 2 bases and 7 bases respectively, with 6 bases between them. CDR3 in DNA: TGTGCCAGCAGTTTACTAGTTAATGAGCAGTTCTTC. It encodes CASSLLVNEQFF.

This chain links TRBV19 with TRBJ2-3, with D maybe TRBD2 (5 bases). The V end was cut by 1 base, the J end by 6 bases, with 8 bases between. CDR1 is LNHDA and CDR2 is SQIVND in the germline V gene (reference sequence). The CDR3 totals 13 residues. DNA for the CDR3: TGTGCCAGTAGTATAGTGGGAGTGGATACGCAGTATTTT. Its translation is CASSIVGVDTQYF.

The chain is built from TRBV6-6 and TRBJ2-1; D remains ambiguous. V shed 3 bases and J shed 1 base, with 10 bases lying between them. Germline-derived CDR1 and CDR2 are MNHNY and SVGAGI (reference sequence). This CDR3 contains 15 residues. CDR3 amino acids: CASSYYSGSYNEQFF. The CDR3 nucleotides are TGTGCCAGCAGTTATTACTCCGGTTCCTACAATGAGCAGTTCTTC.

The chain couples TRBV18 to TRBJ2-2, with 10 bases that match TRBD1. Germline values: CDR1 KGHSH, CDR2 LQKENI. V gave up 3 bases and J gave up 6 bases; unmatched junction bases: 7. The CDR3 loop spans 16 amino acids. CDR3 sequence (DNA): TGTGCCAGCTCACCGGGACAGGGGACCTTAGCCGGGGAGCTGTTTTTT. Protein product: CASSPGQGTLAGELFF.

The rearrangement joins TRBV18 to TRBJ2-7; maybe TRBD1 (5 bases). From germline, CDR1 is KGHSH and CDR2 LQKENI. Trimming shortened V by 3 bases and J by 1 base, and 7 bases separated the two germline ends. The CDR3 consists of 13 residues. The CDR3 spells CASSPTGSYEQYF. The CDR3 DNA is TGTGCCAGCTCACCTACAGGATCCTACGAGCAGTACTTC.

The chain carries TRBV5-4 and TRBJ2-7; 11 bases fit TRBD2. The CDR3 sequence is 15 residues long. V lost 0 bases to trimming and J lost 4 bases; unmatched junction nucleotides: 3. Germline V gene data show CDR1 as SGHNT and CDR2 as YYREEE (reference sequence). The CDR3 DNA sequence: TGTGCCAGCAGCTTGGCCGGGACTAGCGGATACGAGCAGTACTTC. Protein: CASSLAGTSGYEQYF.

This chain connects TRBV29-1 to TRBJ2-7; TRBD2 matches 12 bases. V dropped 7 bases and J dropped 6; count of bases not matched to a gene: 4. From germline, CDR1 is SQVTM and CDR2 ANQGSEA. CDR3 length: 12 residues. Here the CDR3 DNA reads TGCAGCGGGATGACTAGCGGGAGCGAGCAGTACTTC. Protein: CSGMTSGSEQYF.

This CDR3 is CASSLARVAGLVEQYF. CDR3 sequence (DNA): TGTGCCAGCAGCTTAGCGCGGGTTGCAGGTCTGGTCGAGCAGTACTTC. This sequence joins TRBV7-8 and TRBJ2-7; tentative D call: TRBD2 (5 bases). The germline V and J ends were trimmed by 0 bases and 6 bases, with 18 bases remaining between them. Germline CDR1 SGHVS, CDR2 FQNEAQ. CDR3 length: 16 residues. The whole variable domain, remainder taken from reference TRBV7-8 and TRBJ2-7, is GAGVSQSPRYKVAKRGQDVALRCDPISGHVSLFWYQQALGQGPEFLTYFQNEAQLDKSGLPSDRFFAERPEGSVSTLKIQRTQQEDSAVYLCASSLARVAGLVEQYFGPGTRLTVT.

The chain combines TRBV5-1 with TRBJ1-4; 11 bases align to TRBD1. With V trimmed by 4 bases and J by 2 bases, 4 bases remained unmatched. The CDR3 runs to 16 residues. Germline V gives CDR1 SGHRS, CDR2 YFSETQ. CDR3 DNA sequence: TGCGCCAGCAGCGCCGGACAGGGGGCGACTAATGAAAAACTGTTTTTT. Protein: CASSAGQGATNEKLFF. The full variable domain, in which reference TRBV5-1 and TRBJ1-4 provide the parts outside the CDR3, is KAGVTQTPRYLIKTRGQQVTLSCSPISGHRSVSWYQQTPGQGLQFLFEYFSETQRNKGNFPGRFSGRQFSNSRSEMNVSTLELGDSALYLCASSAGQGATNEKLFFGSGTQLSVL.

V and J are TRBV9 and TRBJ1-4; D uncertain. Germline V lookup: CDR1 SGDLS, CDR2 YYNGEE. The V gene lost 0 bases and the J gene lost 7 bases, with 19 bases spanning the gap. CDR3 length equals 17 residues. CDR3 in DNA: TGTGCCAGCAGCGTAGGAGAATCCTGGGCCCCGTTTGAAAAACTGTTTTTT. This encodes CASSVGESWAPFEKLFF.

In its sample, this clone was seen many times. This chain uses TRBV6-5 with TRBJ2-7; 9 positions agree with TRBD2. CDR3 length: 15 residues. The germline CDR1 and CDR2 sequences are MNHEY and SVGAGI. Trimming at V came to 4 bases and at J to 4 bases, leaving 8 bases not matched to a gene. The CDR3 loop reads CASSWAGGRTYEQYF. The CDR3 region has the DNA TGTGCCAGCAGTTGGGCGGGGGGGAGGACATACGAGCAGTACTTC.

The chain uses TRBV18 and TRBJ1-5; D is unclear. From germline, CDR1 is KGHSH and CDR2 LQKENI. Deletions cut 3 bases from V and 1 base from J, with 10 bases between. The CDR3 has 15 residues. CDR3 in amino acids: CASSPVKSSNQPQHF. DNA of the CDR3: TGTGCCAGCTCACCGGTAAAAAGCAGCAATCAGCCCCAGCATTTT.

The chain has TRBV3-1 (or the pseudogene TRBV3-2) and TRBJ1-1, with a tentative D call TRBD1 (5 bases). The CDR3 runs 15 residues. Germline V gives CDR1 LGHDT, CDR2 YNNKEL (reference sequence). Trimming took 0 bases from V and 1 from J, leaving 9 bases between them. The CDR3 is CASSQDNRRNTEAFF. DNA for the CDR3: TGTGCCAGCAGCCAAGATAACAGGAGGAACACTGAAGCTTTCTTT.

The V gene is TRBV16, the J gene TRBJ2-7, with 8 nucleotides matching TRBD1. V trimming: 5 bases; J trimming: 2 bases; junction bases outside the gene matches: 5. The V gene's germline CDR1 is KGHSY and CDR2 FQNENV. The CDR3 sequence is 14 residues long. CDR3 loop: CASSTSGGTYEQYF. In DNA, the CDR3 is TGTGCCAGCAGCACCTCAGGGGGCACCTACGAGCAGTACTTC. Combining the CDR3 with reference TRBV16 and TRBJ2-7 gives the whole variable domain GEEVAQTPKHLVRGEGQKAKLYCAPIKGHSYVFWYQQVLKNEFKFLISFQNENVFDETGMPKERFSAKCLPNSPCSLEIQATKLEDSAVYFCASSTSGGTYEQYFGPGTRLTVT.

In its sample, this clone was seen a few times. The J gene is TRBJ1-2, the V gene TRBV25-1; possibly TRBD1 for D (6 bases). CDR3 length: 14 amino acids. The V and J ends lost 3 bases and 8 bases respectively, with 16 bases between them. Germline CDR1 is MGHDK and CDR2 is SYGVNS. The DNA for the CDR3 is TGTGCCAGCAGTGACGTATTACAGGGCTCCGGCTACACCTTC. It translates to CASSDVLQGSGYTF.

The J gene is TRBJ1-3, the V gene TRBV4-2; D may be TRBD1 (6 bases). V lost 3 bases, J lost 4 bases, and 22 bases lay in between. The CDR3 consists of 18 residues. The germline V gene has CDR1 LGHNA and CDR2 YNFKEQ. CDR3: CASSHSITGLRTGNTIYF. CDR3 DNA sequence: TGTGCCAGCAGCCATAGCATAACAGGGCTGCGGACCGGAAACACCATATATTTT.

CDR3 nucleotides: TGTGCCAGCTCACCACCAGGCAGGGGATCAAATACGCAGTATTTT. It specifies CASSPPGRGSNTQYF. The genes are TRBV18 and TRBJ2-3; D may be TRBD1 (6 bases). The CDR3 consists of 15 residues. Germline V gene data show CDR1 as KGHSH and CDR2 as LQKENI. V lost 0 bases, J lost 7 bases, and 14 bases lay in between.

This clone was counted only a few times. The chain has TRBV4-1 and TRBJ2-5; D is possibly TRBD1 (6 bases). Trimming took off 5 bases at V and 4 bases at J, with 14 bases between the two ends. There are 14 residues in the CDR3. CDR1 is MGHRA, CDR2 YSYEKL, per germline. The CDR3 sequence: CASSLGVGGETQYF. CDR3 nucleotides: TGCGCCAGCAGCTTAGGGGTAGGGGGAGAGACCCAGTACTTC.

J is TRBJ2-5 and V is TRBV4-3, with 14 positions matching TRBD2. The CDR3 is made up of 17 amino acids. V shed 3 bases, J shed 4 bases, and the junction held 7 bases outside the gene matches. Germline V CDR1 and CDR2: LGHNA, YSLEER. The CDR3: CASSQGLAGEFGETQYF. In nucleotides, the CDR3 is TGCGCCAGCAGCCAGGGACTAGCGGGAGAGTTCGGAGAGACCCAGTACTTC.

This clone was counted a single time. The chain joins TRBV7-3 to TRBJ2-5; maybe TRBD2 (7 bases). This CDR3 is 15 amino acids long. The V and J ends lost 1 base and 9 bases respectively, with 18 bases between them. CDR1 and CDR2 (germline): SGHTA, FQGTGA. The CDR3 nucleotides read TGTGCCAGCAGCTTAATGGCGGGGGCTGGGGAGGCCCAGTACTTC. Encoded protein: CASSLMAGAGEAQYF.